The rows below give T cell receptor beta chains drawn from one sample of a study of shared clonotypes between healthy human individuals. The assay was immunoSEQ multiplex PCR, and TCRdb's table has in-frame clones only and misses some. This table holds 190,000 or so clones, 66% found once. Sequencing used memory CD4+ T cells sorted from blood. These TCRs come from a man aged 25-40 years in good health. Each CDR3 is given with its conserved first and last residue. The order of the fields is V gene, CDR3 protein.

V: TRBV7-2; CDR3: CASSFGHRNTIYF
V: TRBV11-2; CDR3: CASSLGQGGSYEQYF
V: TRBV21-1; CDR3: CASSTQVLSEKLFF
V: TRBV5-1; CDR3: CASRRTGEDGYTF
V: TRBV30; CDR3: CAWERGYEQYF
V: TRBV4-1; CDR3: CASSQGGTEYNEQFF
V: TRBV7-6; CDR3: CATGRGLKLFF
V: TRBV7-2; CDR3: CASSLTGTGGSGYTF
V: TRBV5-1; CDR3: CASSLFTVADEQYF
V: TRBV2; CDR3: CASSQQGNEQFF
V: TRBV10-3; CDR3: CAIRMTGIHEQYF